Reported below is one T cell receptor (beta chain). The data were taken from a study of CD8+ T cells in alopecia areata. cDNA prepared by RNA extraction and subsequent reverse transcription served as the template for sequencing. The method was immunoSEQ multiplex PCR; TCRdb's version includes in-frame clones alone and lacks a portion of them. The sample records 34,000 or so clones, roughly half being singletons. CDR1 PRHDT and CDR2 FYEKMQ come from the germline V gene (reference sequence). Trimming shortened V by 5 bases and J by 3 bases, and 13 bases separated the two germline ends. The CDR3 extends over 14 amino acids. Peripheral blood samples and lesional scalp punch biopsies were obtained from alopecia areata patients.

The gene calls are TRBV13 and TRBJ1-1, with a possible D match to TRBD1 (5 bases). The receptor was isolated from a human donor with alopecia areata. Sequenced material: NKG2D-high CD8+ T cells sorted from blood. CDR3 region: CASSGLGGDTEAFF. The CDR3 DNA follows: TGTGCCAGCAGCGGTTTGGGAGGGGACACTGAAGCTTTCTTT.